This TCR beta chain is from a study of OX40 agonist ivuxolimab in advanced cancers. Whole-study findings and limits: The specificity for antigen of the expanded peripheral T cells was not determined.

With autoimmune disease history or systemic immunosuppression, patients were excluded. As for this clone: The target antigen is unknown.

Method: immunoSEQ multiplex PCR; TCRdb's copy keeps in-frame clones and lacks some. This table holds 70,000 to 75,000 clones, around 90% found once. The specimen comprised CD4+ or CD8+ T cells sorted from blood, sampled in a trial of the OX40 agonist ivuxolimab. The clonotype was recovered from an adult with an advanced solid tumor such as melanoma, head and neck, liver or kidney cancer.

CDR3 protein: CASSVQTTHTDTQYF. The DNA of the CDR3 is TGTGCCAGCAGCGTCCAGACTACGCACACAGATACGCAGTATTTT. This chain connects TRBV6-5 to TRBJ2-3; weak D call: TRBD2 (5 bases). V was pared by 6 bases and J by 2 bases, with 15 bases between. This CDR3 has 15 residues. CDR1 and CDR2 from the germline V gene are MNHEY and SVGAGI.